A selection of T cell receptor beta chains follows, all from one sample in a study of T cell responses to AZD1222 COVID-19 vaccine. Profiled with immunoSEQ multiplex PCR; TCRdb holds only in-frame clones, not every one. The repertoire has 85,000 to 130,000 clones, about 93% of them found once; the top ten carry around 5%. Sequencing was performed on peripheral blood, taken on day 0 of AZD1222 vaccination. The origin of the receptors is an adult in good health. CDR3s include the opening cysteine and the closing phenylalanine or tryptophan. Each record gives: CDR3 protein, CDR3 DNA, V gene, clone size, D gene, J gene. A D gene is named only where the DNA matches it firmly. Size values are once, few and many counts, or a class for expanded clones, and some rows have none.

CDR3 protein: CASSISRDRRSGANVLTF; CDR3 DNA: TGTGCCAGTAGTATATCCCGGGACAGGCGCTCTGGGGCCAACGTCCTGACTTTC; V gene: TRBV19; clone size: -; D gene: TRBD1; J gene: TRBJ2-6
CDR3 protein: CASSLPGANTQYF; CDR3 DNA: TGTGCCAGCAGCTTACCGGGGGCGAATACGCAGTATTTT; V gene: TRBV13; clone size: once; D gene: -; J gene: TRBJ2-3
CDR3 protein: CAIRENEGTEAFF; CDR3 DNA: TGTGCCATCAGGGAAAACGAAGGCACTGAAGCTTTCTTT; V gene: TRBV10-3; clone size: -; D gene: -; J gene: TRBJ1-1
CDR3 protein: CASSTPRFYGYTF; CDR3 DNA: TGTGCCAGCAGCACTCCTCGATTCTATGGCTACACCTTC; V gene: TRBV11-2; clone size: -; D gene: -; J gene: TRBJ1-2
CDR3 protein: CASSLAPVSGNTIYF; CDR3 DNA: TGTGCCAGCAGCTTGGCCCCGGTCTCTGGAAACACCATATATTTT; V gene: TRBV5-4; clone size: -; D gene: -; J gene: TRBJ1-3
CDR3 protein: CASSSGTSGTYNEQFF; CDR3 DNA: TGTGCCAGCAGCTCCGGGACTAGCGGAACCTACAATGAGCAGTTCTTC; V gene: TRBV7-2; clone size: -; D gene: TRBD2; J gene: TRBJ2-1
CDR3 protein: CASSQDLRTNTEAFF; CDR3 DNA: TGCGCCAGCAGCCAAGATCTAAGGACGAACACTGAAGCTTTCTTT; V gene: TRBV4-1; clone size: -; D gene: -; J gene: TRBJ1-1
CDR3 protein: CASSLGVAPDTQYF; CDR3 DNA: TGTGCCAGCAGCTTGGGGGTGGCGCCAGATACGCAGTATTTT; V gene: TRBV7-9; clone size: -; D gene: -; J gene: TRBJ2-3
CDR3 protein: CASSLTGGIREETQYF; CDR3 DNA: TGTGCCAGCAGCCTTACAGGGGGCATTAGGGAAGAGACCCAGTACTTC; V gene: TRBV7-9; clone size: once; D gene: TRBD1; J gene: TRBJ2-5
CDR3 protein: CAWSVQETQYF; CDR3 DNA: TGTGCCTGGAGTGTACAAGAGACCCAGTACTTC; V gene: TRBV30; clone size: -; D gene: -; J gene: TRBJ2-5
CDR3 protein: CASSLTGLGEKLFF; CDR3 DNA: TGTGCCAGTAGTTTGACAGGGTTGGGTGAAAAACTGTTTTTT; V gene: TRBV19; clone size: -; D gene: TRBD1; J gene: TRBJ1-4
CDR3 protein: CASNGADSYEQYF; CDR3 DNA: TGCGCCAGCAATGGAGCGGACTCCTACGAGCAGTACTTC; V gene: TRBV10-2; clone size: -; D gene: -; J gene: TRBJ2-7
CDR3 protein: CASSQDERVSGSGANVLTF; CDR3 DNA: TGTGCCAGCAGCCAAGATGAGCGGGTATCTGGCTCTGGGGCCAACGTCCTGACTTTC; V gene: TRBV14; clone size: -; D gene: -; J gene: TRBJ2-6
CDR3 protein: CASSQATTDTQYF; CDR3 DNA: TGCGCCAGCAGCCAGGCCACCACAGATACGCAGTATTTT; V gene: TRBV4-3; clone size: -; D gene: -; J gene: TRBJ2-3
CDR3 protein: CASRLQMGWTQYF; CDR3 DNA: TGTGCCAGCAGACTGCAAATGGGCTGGACCCAGTACTTC; V gene: TRBV12-3/TRBV12-4; clone size: -; D gene: -; J gene: TRBJ2-5
CDR3 protein: CASSEVPPLGTEAFF; CDR3 DNA: TGTGCCAGCAGTGAAGTGCCCCCCTTGGGCACTGAAGCTTTCTTT; V gene: TRBV6-1; clone size: -; D gene: -; J gene: TRBJ1-1
CDR3 protein: CASSQDLVGPKYF; CDR3 DNA: TGTGCCAGCAGCCAAGATCTGGTGGGGCCAAAGTACTTC; V gene: TRBV3-1/TRBV3-2; clone size: -; D gene: -; J gene: TRBJ2-7
CDR3 protein: CASRHIAGVAYEQYF; CDR3 DNA: TGTGCCAGCAGACATATAGCGGGAGTGGCATACGAGCAGTACTTC; V gene: TRBV11-3; clone size: -; D gene: TRBD2; J gene: TRBJ2-7
CDR3 protein: CASSLFWGTDTQYF; CDR3 DNA: TGTGCCAGCAGCTTATTTTGGGGCACAGATACGCAGTATTTT; V gene: TRBV7-9; clone size: once; D gene: -; J gene: TRBJ2-3
CDR3 protein: CASSPLLADTQYF; CDR3 DNA: TGTGCCAGCAGCCCCCTCTTAGCAGATACGCAGTATTTT; V gene: TRBV7-9; clone size: once; D gene: -; J gene: TRBJ2-3
CDR3 protein: CASSPWDRGNEKLFF; CDR3 DNA: TGTGCCAGCAGCCCATGGGACAGGGGCAATGAAAAACTGTTTTTT; V gene: TRBV7-9; clone size: -; D gene: TRBD1; J gene: TRBJ1-4
CDR3 protein: CASSQIAGGNTGELFF; CDR3 DNA: TGTGCCAGCAGCCAAATAGCGGGAGGGAACACCGGGGAGCTGTTTTTT; V gene: TRBV7-3; clone size: -; D gene: TRBD2; J gene: TRBJ2-2
CDR3 protein: CASSEGGLTGELFF; CDR3 DNA: TGTGCCAGCAGTGAAGGGGGACTAACCGGGGAGCTGTTTTTT; V gene: TRBV6-1; clone size: -; D gene: TRBD2; J gene: TRBJ2-2
CDR3 protein: CASSRGPVGETQYF; CDR3 DNA: TGTGCCAGCAGCCGCGGTCCCGTCGGGGAGACCCAGTACTTC; V gene: TRBV5-6; clone size: -; D gene: -; J gene: TRBJ2-5
CDR3 protein: CAFHRGPANTGELFF; CDR3 DNA: TGTGCCTTTCACAGGGGGCCCGCGAACACCGGGGAGCTGTTTTTT; V gene: TRBV30; clone size: -; D gene: TRBD1; J gene: TRBJ2-2
CDR3 protein: CASSVQGTNYGYTF; CDR3 DNA: TGTGCCAGCAGTGTACAGGGAACTAACTATGGCTACACCTTC; V gene: TRBV2; clone size: -; D gene: -; J gene: TRBJ1-2
CDR3 protein: CASSLDGDTEAFF; CDR3 DNA: TGTGCCAGCAGCCTCGACGGGGACACTGAAGCTTTCTTT; V gene: TRBV7-6; clone size: -; D gene: -; J gene: TRBJ1-1
CDR3 protein: CASSPTEQETQYF; CDR3 DNA: TGTGCCAGCAGTCCGACAGAACAAGAGACCCAGTACTTC; V gene: TRBV27; clone size: -; D gene: -; J gene: TRBJ2-5
CDR3 protein: CASSFIAPNEQFF; CDR3 DNA: TGTGCCAGCAGTTTTATAGCGCCAAATGAGCAGTTCTTC; V gene: TRBV12-3/TRBV12-4; clone size: once; D gene: -; J gene: TRBJ2-1
CDR3 protein: CASSTGYNQPQHF; CDR3 DNA: TGTGCCAGCAGTACTGGGTACAATCAGCCCCAGCATTTT; V gene: TRBV6-2/TRBV6-3; clone size: -; D gene: -; J gene: TRBJ1-5
CDR3 protein: CASSNQDRDSPLHF; CDR3 DNA: TGTGCCAGCTCAAATCAGGACAGGGATTCACCCCTCCACTTT; V gene: TRBV18; clone size: -; D gene: TRBD1; J gene: TRBJ1-6
CDR3 protein: CASSEGSGRGTYEQYF; CDR3 DNA: TGTGCCAGCAGTGAAGGCTCCGGAAGGGGGACCTACGAGCAGTACTTC; V gene: TRBV2; clone size: once; D gene: -; J gene: TRBJ2-7
CDR3 protein: CASSPRREGPYEQYF; CDR3 DNA: TGTGCCAGCAGCCCCAGGCGGGAGGGCCCCTACGAGCAGTACTTC; V gene: TRBV6-5; clone size: -; D gene: TRBD2; J gene: TRBJ2-7
CDR3 protein: CASSAGTGSNEQFF; CDR3 DNA: TGTGCCAGCAGCGCCGGGACAGGGAGTAATGAGCAGTTCTTC; V gene: TRBV7-8; clone size: -; D gene: TRBD1; J gene: TRBJ2-1
CDR3 protein: CASRKPLHTPGGYTF; CDR3 DNA: TGTGCCAGTAGGAAACCCCTACATACTCCTGGGGGCTACACCTTC; V gene: TRBV19; clone size: -; D gene: -; J gene: TRBJ1-2
CDR3 protein: CASSALGGVYNEQFF; CDR3 DNA: TGTGCCAGCAGTGCCTTGGGAGGGGTATACAATGAGCAGTTCTTC; V gene: TRBV27; clone size: -; D gene: TRBD2; J gene: TRBJ2-1
CDR3 protein: CASSPTANTEAFF; CDR3 DNA: TGCGCCAGCAGCCCGACAGCGAACACTGAAGCTTTCTTT; V gene: TRBV5-1; clone size: -; D gene: -; J gene: TRBJ1-1
CDR3 protein: CASSYSILVTDTQYF; CDR3 DNA: TGTGCCAGCAGTTACTCGATCCTAGTCACAGATACGCAGTATTTT; V gene: TRBV6-5; clone size: few; D gene: -; J gene: TRBJ2-3
CDR3 protein: CASSLGGRPYNEQFF; CDR3 DNA: TGTGCCAGCAGCTTGGGCGGGAGACCCTACAATGAGCAGTTCTTC; V gene: TRBV5-4; clone size: -; D gene: TRBD2; J gene: TRBJ2-1
CDR3 protein: CASSSSGGAYEQYF; CDR3 DNA: TGTGCCAGCAGCTCATCAGGGGGCGCCTACGAGCAGTACTTC; V gene: TRBV9; clone size: once; D gene: TRBD1; J gene: TRBJ2-7
CDR3 protein: CASSVGETGKNIQYF; CDR3 DNA: TGTGCCAGCAGTGTCGGGGAAACGGGCAAAAACATTCAGTACTTC; V gene: TRBV25-1; clone size: -; D gene: -; J gene: TRBJ2-4
CDR3 protein: CASSSTDRAELFF; CDR3 DNA: TGTGCCAGCAGCTCCACGGACAGGGCAGAGCTGTTTTTT; V gene: TRBV7-9; clone size: -; D gene: TRBD1; J gene: TRBJ2-2
CDR3 protein: CASKAGQGVSDTQYF; CDR3 DNA: TGTGCCAGCAAAGCAGGACAGGGGGTTTCAGATACGCAGTATTTT; V gene: TRBV2; clone size: once; D gene: TRBD1; J gene: TRBJ2-3
CDR3 protein: CASGLSGHYGYTF; CDR3 DNA: TGTGCTAGTGGTTTGTCAGGGCACTATGGCTACACCTTC; V gene: TRBV12-5; clone size: -; D gene: -; J gene: TRBJ1-2
CDR3 protein: CASSATELNTEAFF; CDR3 DNA: TGTGCCAGCAGCGCGACAGAACTTAACACTGAAGCTTTCTTT; V gene: TRBV2; clone size: few; D gene: -; J gene: TRBJ1-1
CDR3 protein: CASSMGQGNGNTIYF; CDR3 DNA: TGTGCCAGCAGCATGGGACAGGGGAATGGAAACACCATATATTTT; V gene: TRBV5-4; clone size: -; D gene: TRBD1; J gene: TRBJ1-3
CDR3 protein: CASSRNRDEAGNTIYF; CDR3 DNA: TGTGCCAGCTCACGGAACAGGGATGAGGCTGGAAACACCATATATTTT; V gene: TRBV18; clone size: -; D gene: -; J gene: TRBJ1-3
CDR3 protein: CATSRKTGAPNEQFF; CDR3 DNA: TGTGCCACCAGCAGGAAGACGGGAGCCCCTAATGAGCAGTTCTTC; V gene: TRBV15; clone size: few; D gene: -; J gene: TRBJ2-1